Below, 22 T cell receptor beta chains from the same sample are listed, as sequenced in a study of Graves' ophthalmopathy and Graves' hyperthyroidism (dated by TCRdb to 2016 to 2018). The sequencing machine was an Illumina HiSeq 2000. TCR beta CDR3 regions were amplified from RNA transcripts for repertoire sequencing. The first round of RT-PCR was done with HTBI primers and the Qiagen OneStep RT-PCR kit, and was followed by a second round of multiplex PCR, then size selection and purification. TCRdb reran the public reads through fastp at Q25 and MiXCR, keeping productive beta chains. When rows share a CDR3 protein, they turn into one entry using the most common DNA and genes. In all, the sample holds 620,000 or so distinct CDR3 sequences, and approximately 21% of those were seen once. Jointly, the top ten make up more than 5.5% of the sample. Material: peripheral blood. The receptor source for this set is a woman in her late teens or twenties with stable Graves' hyperthyroidism. Some clones in this sample may be carry-over from other donors' samples. Donor details come from another sample of the same person, matched by shared clones.

This clonotype was counted at least ten times. The J gene is TRBJ1-1, the V gene TRBV6-1, with a tentative D call TRBD1 (6 bases). From germline, CDR1 is MNHNS and CDR2 SASEGT. V shed 6 bases and J shed 8 bases, with 22 bases lying between them. CDR3 length equals 15 residues. The CDR3 nucleotides are TGTGCCAGCAGCCTAGCACCGACAGGCTCTCTGGAAGCTTTCTTT. It is translated as CASSLAPTGSLEAFF.

V usage is TRBV20-1 and J usage is TRBJ1-3; 7 bases are shared with TRBD1. The CDR3 sequence is 16 residues long. The germline V gene encodes CDR1 DFQATT and CDR2 SNEGSKA (reference sequence). J was trimmed by 0 bases and V by 3 bases; bases with no gene match: 8. For the CDR3, the DNA is TGCAGTGCTAGGAGCATGGGACAGATCTCTGGAAACACCATATATTTT. The encoded protein is CSARSMGQISGNTIYF.

This clonotype occurred many times. This rearrangement joins TRBV7-2 to TRBJ2-7; possible D gene TRBD1, 6 bases. The V end lost 1 base, the J end lost 1 base, and 11 bases lay between the germline ends. CDR3 length: 15 residues. CDR1 and CDR2 (germline): SGHTA, FQGNSA. CDR3 bases: TGTGCCAGCAGCTTAGGTAGCAGGGGATCCTACGAGCAGTACTTC. Translation: CASSLGSRGSYEQYF.

The table lists this clonotype with many counts. The chain recombines TRBV20-1 with TRBJ1-2, with D unclear. Germline V gives CDR1 DFQATT, CDR2 SNEGSKA (reference sequence). Trimming took off 6 bases at V and 1 base at J, with 9 bases between the two ends. The CDR3 is made up of 12 amino acids. CDR3 coding DNA: TGCAGTGCAAAACCGCTTAACTATGGCTACACCTTC. Its protein product is CSAKPLNYGYTF.

This clonotype was counted many times. The rearrangement joins TRBV6-2 or TRBV6-3 to TRBJ1-1, with D possibly TRBD1 on 5 matching bases. CDR1 and CDR2 from the germline V gene are MNHEY and SVGEGT. The CDR3 runs to 16 residues. V lost 0 bases and J 4 bases, leaving 15 bases between the germline ends. The CDR3 sequence: CASSYSGDSASTEAFF. The CDR3, as DNA: TGTGCCAGCAGTTACTCGGGGGATTCGGCGAGCACTGAAGCTTTCTTT.

This chain links TRBV25-1 with TRBJ1-1; tentative D call: TRBD1 (5 bases). V dropped 4 bases and J dropped 1 base, with 13 bases sitting between them. The length of the CDR3 is 15 residues. CDR1 is MGHDK and CDR2 is SYGVNS in the germline V gene. DNA of the CDR3: TGTGCCAGCAGTGCCCCGGGCAGGGCGAACACTGAAGCTTTCTTT. As protein: CASSAPGRANTEAFF.

This clonotype was seen many times. The chain joins TRBV28 to TRBJ1-3; D remains unclear. V was trimmed by 5 bases and J by 4 bases, leaving 21 bases between them. Germline loops: CDR1 MDHEN, CDR2 SYDVKM. The CDR3 length is 17 residues. The CDR3 DNA reads TGTGCCAGCAGTGCAGACACCGGGAAAACGAGGGGAAACACCATATATTTT. Its protein product is CASSADTGKTRGNTIYF.

The chain employs TRBV29-1 and TRBJ1-1, with 7 nucleotides matching TRBD1. The CDR3 totals 12 residues. The ends lost 8 bases at V and 0 bases at J; junction bases unmatched: 3. Germline V gives CDR1 SQVTM, CDR2 ANQGSEA. The CDR3 coding sequence is TGCAGCTCGGACAGGCTGAACACTGAAGCTTTCTTT. Translated: CSSDRLNTEAFF.

The chain couples TRBV6-1 to TRBJ2-2; no firm D call. Germline values: CDR1 MNHNS, CDR2 SASEGT. V gave up 10 bases and J gave up 2 bases, with 14 bases separating them. This CDR3 comprises 14 residues. The CDR3 DNA reads TGTGCCATACCTCTGCCAGTAAACACCGGGGAGCTGTTTTTT. Protein sequence: CAIPLPVNTGELFF.

This clonotype has only a few counts. The rearrangement joins TRBV18 to TRBJ2-7; weak D call: TRBD2 (5 bases). In germline, CDR1 is KGHSH, CDR2 LQKENI. The CDR3 spans 15 residues. Trimming pared 3 bases from V and 2 bases from J, leaving 14 bases between. The CDR3, as DNA: TGTGCCAGCTCACCCCCATCTGAGGGAACCTACGAGCAGTACTTC. Protein sequence: CASSPPSEGTYEQYF. Full variable domain (remainder filled in from reference TRBV18 and TRBJ2-7): NAGVMQNPRHLVRRRGQEARLRCSPMKGHSHVYWYRQLPEEGLKFMVYLQKENIIDESGMPKERFSAEFPKEGPSILRIQQVVRGDSAAYFCASSPPSEGTYEQYFGPGTRLTVT.

At least ten counts were recorded for this clonotype. The chain joins TRBV6-5 to TRBJ2-7; 8 nucleotides line up with TRBD1. There are 14 residues in the CDR3. With 3 bases clipped from V and 5 bases from J, the junction kept 6 bases outside the gene matches. Germline values: CDR1 MNHEY, CDR2 SVGAGI. The CDR3 DNA is TGTGCCAGCAGTTATGACAGGGGAGACCACGAGCAGTACTTC. Translating gives CASSYDRGDHEQYF.

This clonotype has just a few counts. The chain has TRBV5-1 and TRBJ2-5, with 8 bases matching TRBD2. V dropped 4 bases and J dropped 3; count of bases not matched to a gene: 11. The CDR3 sequence is 16 residues long. Germline-derived CDR1 and CDR2 are SGHRS and YFSETQ. The CDR3 here is CASSLRGGPREETQYF. The DNA for the CDR3 is TGCGCCAGCAGCCTCCGCGGGGGGCCGAGGGAAGAGACCCAGTACTTC.

The chain carries TRBV7-2 and TRBJ1-2; D perhaps matches TRBD1 (6 bases). Germline V gene sequence: CDR1 SGHTA, CDR2 FQGNSA. The CDR3 sequence is 13 residues long. Trimming took 3 bases from V and 7 from J, leaving 12 bases between them. The CDR3, as DNA: TGTGCCAGCAGCTTCCAGGGGTTGGGTGGCTACACCTTC. Translation gives CASSFQGLGGYTF.

This clonotype was seen only once. The gene calls are TRBV12-3 or TRBV12-4 and TRBJ2-7; the D is unclear. The CDR3 covers 13 residues. V was cut by 6 bases and J by 2 bases, with 11 bases left in between. The DNA for the CDR3 is TGTGCCAGCAGGTCCGAAGTTCCCTACGAGCAGTACTTC. It yields the protein CASRSEVPYEQYF.

This clonotype was found a few times. The V call is TRBV11-2, the J call TRBJ2-7, with 10 bases fitting TRBD2. V was clipped by 1 base and J by 2 bases; unmatched bases: 8. The CDR3 loop spans 17 amino acids. CDR1 and CDR2 from the germline V gene are SGHAT and FQNNGV. CDR3 region: CASSLVLAGVFPYEQYF. For the CDR3, the DNA is TGTGCCAGCAGCTTAGTTCTAGCGGGAGTCTTTCCCTACGAGCAGTACTTC. Full variable domain (remainder filled in from reference TRBV11-2 and TRBJ2-7): EAGVAQSPRYKIIEKRQSVAFWCNPISGHATLYWYQQILGQGPKLLIQFQNNGVVDDSQLPKDRFSAERLKGVDSTLKIQPAKLEDSAVYLCASSLVLAGVFPYEQYFGPGTRLTVT.

This clonotype was recorded many times. The chain combines TRBV6-5 with TRBJ1-2; no clear D. V lost 5 bases to trimming and J lost 4 bases, with 14 bases between them. Germline V gene sequence: CDR1 MNHEY, CDR2 SVGAGI. This CDR3 is 14 amino acids long. This CDR3 reads CASSPDLGGYGYTF. DNA for the CDR3: TGTGCCAGCAGTCCCGACCTGGGCGGCTATGGCTACACCTTC.

The genes are TRBV6-1 and TRBJ2-7, with no clear D. The germline CDR1 and CDR2 sequences are MNHNS and SASEGT. V gave up 4 bases and J gave up 6 bases, with 13 bases separating them. The CDR3 is 13 amino acids. The CDR3 DNA reads TGTGCCAGCAGTGTCGGGTCCTGGGGCGAGCAGTACTTC. It codes for CASSVGSWGEQYF.

V is TRBV20-1 and J is TRBJ1-5, with D unclear. The CDR3 runs 12 residues. The germline V gene has CDR1 DFQATT and CDR2 SNEGSKA (reference sequence). V was pared by 5 bases and J by 7 bases, with 12 bases between. The CDR3 DNA reads TGCAGTGCTCGTGATCCTTCCCAGCCCCAGCATTTT. Amino acids: CSARDPSQPQHF.

This clonotype has a handful of counts. The CDR3: CAWTLTGGRRYTEAFF. CDR3 nucleotide sequence: TGTGCCTGGACCCTTACGGGGGGGCGGAGGTACACTGAAGCTTTCTTT. J is TRBJ1-1 and V is TRBV30; perhaps TRBD1 as D (6 bases). Per germline, CDR1 GTSNPN and CDR2 SVGIG (reference sequence). The CDR3 spans 16 residues. V dropped 4 bases and J dropped 3 bases, with 21 bases sitting between them. Supplemented by reference TRBV30 and TRBJ1-1, the full variable domain reads SQTIHQWPATLVQPVGSPLSLECTVEGTSNPNLYWYRQAAGRGLQLLFYSVGIGQISSEVPQNLSASRPQDRQFILSSKKLLLSDSGFYLCAWTLTGGRRYTEAFFGQGTRLTVV.

Ten or more counts support this clonotype. J is TRBJ2-7 and V is TRBV2; D is possibly TRBD1 (6 bases). V shed 6 bases and J shed 3 bases, with 18 bases lying between them. The CDR3 totals 15 residues. Germline values: CDR1 SNHLY, CDR2 FYNNEI. The CDR3: CASSLPRGQDYEQYF. For the CDR3, the DNA is TGTGCCAGCAGCCTCCCGAGGGGACAAGACTACGAGCAGTACTTC.

This clonotype was seen repeatedly, ten times or more. The DNA of the CDR3 is TGTGCCAGCAGTGACTTCGGCGGTGAGCAGTACTTC. This encodes CASSDFGGEQYF. The rearrangement uses TRBV2 and TRBJ2-7; D not resolved. Trimming stripped 3 bases from V and 7 bases from J, with 10 bases between. The CDR3 length is 12 residues. The germline V gene encodes CDR1 SNHLY and CDR2 FYNNEI.

There are many counts of this clonotype. V is TRBV14 and J is TRBJ1-1; D not resolved. Trimming pared 2 bases from V and 5 bases from J, leaving 9 bases between. Germline lookup yields CDR1 SGHDN and CDR2 FVKESK. The CDR3 extends over 13 amino acids. The CDR3 loop is CASSQNLRTEAFF. DNA for the CDR3: TGTGCCAGCAGCCAAAACTTGAGGACTGAAGCTTTCTTT.